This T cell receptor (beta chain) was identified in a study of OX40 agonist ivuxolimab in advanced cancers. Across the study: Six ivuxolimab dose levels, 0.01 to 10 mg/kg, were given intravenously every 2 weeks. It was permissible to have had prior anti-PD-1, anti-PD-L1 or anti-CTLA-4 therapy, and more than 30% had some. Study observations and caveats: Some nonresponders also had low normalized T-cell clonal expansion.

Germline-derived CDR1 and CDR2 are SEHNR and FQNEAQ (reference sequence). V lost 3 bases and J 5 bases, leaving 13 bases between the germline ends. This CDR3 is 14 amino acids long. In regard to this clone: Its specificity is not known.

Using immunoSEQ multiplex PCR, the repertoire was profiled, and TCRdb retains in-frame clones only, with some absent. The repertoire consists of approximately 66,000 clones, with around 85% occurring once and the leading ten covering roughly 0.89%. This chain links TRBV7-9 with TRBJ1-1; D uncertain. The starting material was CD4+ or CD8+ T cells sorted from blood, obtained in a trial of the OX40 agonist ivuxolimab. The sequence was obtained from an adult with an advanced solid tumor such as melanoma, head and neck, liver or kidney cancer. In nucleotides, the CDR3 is TGTGCCAGCAGCTTTGCTGGGGTGCGGACTGAAGCTTTCTTT. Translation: CASSFAGVRTEAFF.